A selection of T cell receptor beta chains follows, all from one sample in a study of T cells in Graves' hyperthyroidism and ophthalmopathy. TCRdb redid the calling of the multiplex PCR reads with MiXCR, one entry per CDR3 protein. Of roughly 500,000 distinct CDR3 sequences in the sample, 46% were seen once. The sequencing input was peripheral blood or thyroid tissue (not recorded which). The source of these receptors is an adult woman with Graves' disease, either hyperthyroidism or ophthalmopathy (not recorded which). CDR3s include the opening cysteine and the closing phenylalanine or tryptophan. The order of the fields is clone size, J gene, V gene, D gene, CDR3 DNA, CDR3 protein. The D gene is left open where the match is weak. The size of a clone is reported for some rows only, either as once, few or many, or as a class for expanded clones.

.,TRBJ1-5,TRBV25-1,.,TGTGCCAGCTGGCAGGGTGGCAATCAGCCCCAGCATTTT,CASWQGGNQPQHF
few,TRBJ2-7,TRBV10-2,.,TGCGCCAGCAGCCATAGTTCGGAGCAGTACTTC,CASSHSSEQYF
few,TRBJ1-1,TRBV20-1,.,TGCAGTGCTGGAGTCCCTCCAGGGTTCGAAGCTTTCTTT,CSAGVPPGFEAFF
.,TRBJ2-7,TRBV11-2,.,TGTGCCAGCAGCTTAATCGGGGGGCTCTACGAGCAGTACTTC,CASSLIGGLYEQYF
.,TRBJ1-1,TRBV5-1,TRBD1,TGCGCCAGCTTCCAGGGACAGGGCGGTTTCGCTGAAGCTTTCTTT,CASFQGQGGFAEAFF
.,TRBJ2-5,TRBV29-1,TRBD1,TGCAGCGTTGGTGACAGGGGGCGGTTGGAGACCCAGTACTTC,CSVGDRGRLETQYF
.,TRBJ1-5,TRBV6-2/TRBV6-3,TRBD1,TGTGCCAGCAGACCACTACAGGGGCCCACCTCGTATAGCAATCAGCCCCAGCATTTT,CASRPLQGPTSYSNQPQHF
.,TRBJ2-7,TRBV7-2,TRBD2,TGTGCCAGCAGCTTCTGGGGGGGATCCTACGAGCAGTACTTC,CASSFWGGSYEQYF
.,TRBJ1-1,TRBV15,.,TGTGCCACCAGCAGGAGTATCGGGAACACTGAAGCTTTCTTT,CATSRSIGNTEAFF
.,TRBJ1-2,TRBV10-3,TRBD1,TGTGCCATCAGTCAGGGGGAGCTGGCTCATGGCTACACCTTC,CAISQGELAHGYTF
few,TRBJ2-2,TRBV29-1,TRBD1,TGCAGCGTCGCCGGGACAGGGGCGGTTGGGGAGCTGTTTTTT,CSVAGTGAVGELFF
.,TRBJ2-2,TRBV19,TRBD1,TGTGCCAGTAGTACTCCACAGGGGTTTTCGAACACCGGGGAGCTGTTTTTT,CASSTPQGFSNTGELFF
many,TRBJ1-6,TRBV7-6,.,TGTGCCAGCAGCTTAGAATGGGACGGTAATTCACCCCTCCACTTT,CASSLEWDGNSPLHF
many,TRBJ1-5,TRBV20-1,.,TGCAGTGCTAGAGTCGGACATCAGCCCCAGCATTTT,CSARVGHQPQHF